This T cell receptor (beta chain) appears in the sequencing data of a study of T cells in Graves' hyperthyroidism and ophthalmopathy. General observations from the study: Separating ophthalmopathy from stable hyperthyroidism was achieved by a 13 V-J model.

Between the trimmed V and J ends, which lost 4 bases and 9 bases, there was a span of 18 bases. This CDR3 region has 14 residues. CDR1 LGHNA and CDR2 YNFKEQ come from the germline V gene. The PBMCs were sourced from fresh peripheral blood (about 10 ml). This clonotype was counted many times. Its specificity is not known. RNA transcripts served as the template for amplifying TCR beta CDR3 regions. Carried out on the TCR CDR3, a first-round RT-PCR used the HTBI primer set. TCRdb re-called the multiplex PCR reads with MiXCR, one entry per CDR3 protein. The data contain about 480,000 distinct CDR3 sequences, less than 25% of them singletons.

Sequencing was performed on blood. The chain employs TRBV4-2 and TRBJ1-2; a weak D match, TRBD1 (6 bases). This clonotype originated in a woman aged 25 to 39 with Graves' ophthalmopathy. CDR3 coding DNA: TGTGCCAGCAGCCGGTACCGGGACACGGAGCGCTACACCTTC. Translating it yields CASSRYRDTERYTF.